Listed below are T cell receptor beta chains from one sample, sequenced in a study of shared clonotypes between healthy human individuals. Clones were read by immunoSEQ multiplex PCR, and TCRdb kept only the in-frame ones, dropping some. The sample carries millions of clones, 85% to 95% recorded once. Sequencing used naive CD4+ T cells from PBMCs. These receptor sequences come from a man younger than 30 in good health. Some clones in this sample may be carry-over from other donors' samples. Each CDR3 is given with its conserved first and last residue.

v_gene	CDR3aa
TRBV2	CASSGSRLGETQYF
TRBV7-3	CASSLERGPKQFF
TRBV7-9	CASSLVNGGTEAFF
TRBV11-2	CASSHTRDGPGTQYF
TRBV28	CASKNRPLNTEAFF
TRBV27	CASSWGDLGIQYF
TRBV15	CATSRDRTGETQYF
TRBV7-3	CASSLTPGTGELFF
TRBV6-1	CASRVASSYNEQFF
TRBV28	CASSLSRYNEQFF
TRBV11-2	CASSPQGGTEAFF
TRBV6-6	CASRWDSKNIQYF
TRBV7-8	CASSRGTGATSEQFF
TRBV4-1	CASSQGRGYGNQPQHF
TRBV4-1	CASSQVLQGPRPIWQFF
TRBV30	CAWGQRGGQPQHF
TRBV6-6	CASRQGFNQPQHF
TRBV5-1	CASSLGAGGGTEAFF
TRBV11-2	CASSLDLRPGEQFF
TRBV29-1	CSPAGFRLVEQYF
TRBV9	CASSPLGSRETQYF
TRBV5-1	CASSLGQGAEKLFF